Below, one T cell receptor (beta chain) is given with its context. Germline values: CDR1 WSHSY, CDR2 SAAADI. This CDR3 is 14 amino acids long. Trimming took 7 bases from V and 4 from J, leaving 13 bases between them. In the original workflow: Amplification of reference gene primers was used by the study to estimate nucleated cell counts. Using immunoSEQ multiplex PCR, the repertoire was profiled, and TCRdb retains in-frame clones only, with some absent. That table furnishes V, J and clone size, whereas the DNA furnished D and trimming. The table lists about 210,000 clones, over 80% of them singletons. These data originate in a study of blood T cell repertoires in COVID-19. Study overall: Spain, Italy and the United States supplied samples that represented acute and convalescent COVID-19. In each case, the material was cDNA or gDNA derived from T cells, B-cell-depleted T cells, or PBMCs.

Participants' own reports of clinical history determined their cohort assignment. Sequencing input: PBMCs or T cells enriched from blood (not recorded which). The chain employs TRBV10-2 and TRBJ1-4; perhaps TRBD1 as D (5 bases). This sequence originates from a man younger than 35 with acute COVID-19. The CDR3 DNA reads TGCGCCAGCACTACAGGTAAGGGTAATGAAAAACTGTTTTTT. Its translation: CASTTGKGNEKLFF.